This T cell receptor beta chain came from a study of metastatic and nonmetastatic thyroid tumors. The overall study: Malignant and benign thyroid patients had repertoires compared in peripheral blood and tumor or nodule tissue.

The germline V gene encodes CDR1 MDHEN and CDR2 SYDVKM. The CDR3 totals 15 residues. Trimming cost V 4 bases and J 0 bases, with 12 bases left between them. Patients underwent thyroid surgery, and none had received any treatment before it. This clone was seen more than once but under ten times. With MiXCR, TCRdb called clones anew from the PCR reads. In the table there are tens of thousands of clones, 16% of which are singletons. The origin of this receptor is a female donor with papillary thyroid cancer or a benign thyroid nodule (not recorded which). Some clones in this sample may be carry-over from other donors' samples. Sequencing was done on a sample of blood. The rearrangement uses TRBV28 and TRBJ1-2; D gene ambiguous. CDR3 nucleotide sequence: TGTGCCAGCAGTTCCTGTACATATCCTAACTATGGCTACACCTTC. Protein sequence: CASSSCTYPNYGYTF.